This T cell receptor (beta chain) appears in the sequencing data of a study of blood T cell repertoires in COVID-19. Study as a whole: Sites across the United States, Italy and Spain contributed samples from acute and convalescent COVID-19.

The CDR3 is 15 residues long. V dropped 2 bases and J dropped 5 bases, with 13 bases sitting between them. The germline V gene encodes CDR1 ENHRY and CDR2 SYGVKD. TCRdb's table, derived via immunoSEQ multiplex PCR, lists solely in-frame clones and lacks some. The sample holds about 200,000 clones, around 88% seen once. Cohorts were determined from participant-reported clinical history. Within the 2 weeks before study entry, each person in the exposed group met a COVID-19 case. The origin of this receptor is a woman in her twenties or thirties who had been exposed to COVID-19. V and J are TRBV10-3 and TRBJ2-1; weak D call: TRBD2 (6 bases). Sample: PBMCs or T cells enriched from blood (not recorded which). The CDR3 nucleotides read TGTGCCATCAGTGAGGCAACTAGCCTAAACAATGAGCAGTTCTTC. Translating it yields CAISEATSLNNEQFF.